The rows below give T cell receptor beta chains drawn from one sample of a study of T cell responses to AZD1222 COVID-19 vaccine. Some clones are missing from TCRdb's copy, which holds only in-frame ones; the method was immunoSEQ multiplex PCR. Among approximately 140,000 clones listed, 90% to 95% were seen once. The sample in question was peripheral blood, obtained on day 0 of AZD1222 vaccination. Source of these receptors: an adult in good health. The CDR3 runs from the conserved cysteine through the conserved F or W. The D gene is left open where the match is weak. Clone size, where shown, is once, few, many, or a class for clones that have expanded.

V,J,size,D,DNA,CDR3
TRBV5-8,TRBJ2-5,-,-,TGTGCCAGCAGCTTGGGTCAGAGGGGCTCAGAGACCCAGTACTTC,CASSLGQRGSETQYF
TRBV2,TRBJ1-5,-,-,TGTGCCAGCAGTAGACTGGACAGAACTAATCAGCCCCAGCATTTT,CASSRLDRTNQPQHF
TRBV18,TRBJ2-3,-,-,TGTGCCAGCTCACCCCTCAAGAGCGCCACAGATACGCAGTATTTT,CASSPLKSATDTQYF
TRBV7-9,TRBJ1-6,-,TRBD1,TGTGCCAGCATCTTATCGGGACAGTTCGTTTCACCCCTCCACTTT,CASILSGQFVSPLHF
TRBV12-3/TRBV12-4,TRBJ2-7,-,-,TGTGCCAGCAGTTTAGGACACGAGCAGTACTTC,CASSLGHEQYF
TRBV23-1,TRBJ1-2,-,TRBD1,TGCGCCAGCAGTCAGACGACAGGGTACGACTATGGCTACACCTTC,CASSQTTGYDYGYTF
TRBV18,TRBJ1-2,once,TRBD1,TGTGCCAGCTCACCAACCCAGGACAGGTTAGGTGGCTACACCTTC,CASSPTQDRLGGYTF
TRBV6-5,TRBJ2-1,-,TRBD1,TGTGCCAGCCGACCGGGACAGGGTTACAATGAGCAGTTCTTC,CASRPGQGYNEQFF
TRBV7-2,TRBJ2-1,-,TRBD2,TGTGCCAGCAGCTTATTCGGGACTAGCGGTTACAATGAGCAGTTCTTC,CASSLFGTSGYNEQFF
TRBV6-6,TRBJ1-2,-,-,TGTGCCAGCTCGACGGTTTATGGCTACACCTTC,CASSTVYGYTF
TRBV2,TRBJ2-5,-,-,TGTGCCAGCAATAAGGGAACGGGAGAGACCCAGTACTTC,CASNKGTGETQYF
TRBV6-5,TRBJ2-4,-,-,TGTGCCAGCAGTACAGGGTTTGCCAAAAACATTCAGTACTTC,CASSTGFAKNIQYF
TRBV5-1,TRBJ1-2,few,-,TGCGCCAGCAGCCCGACCGACGGATCGGGAGGCTACACCTTC,CASSPTDGSGGYTF
TRBV5-6,TRBJ1-5,-,-,TGTGCCAGCAGCTATATGGGTCAGCCCCAGCATTTT,CASSYMGQPQHF
TRBV12-3/TRBV12-4,TRBJ1-2,-,-,TGTGCCAGCACCATTAAGGGCGGTGGCTACACCTTC,CASTIKGGGYTF
TRBV2,TRBJ1-3,-,-,TGTGCCAGCAGAAACAGGATAAACTCTGGAAACACCATATATTTT,CASRNRINSGNTIYF
TRBV19,TRBJ1-2,-,-,TGTGCCAGTAGTATCCCGGGCTCAAACTATGGCTACACCTTC,CASSIPGSNYGYTF
TRBV19,TRBJ1-5,-,-,TGTGCCAGTAGTATAGCGACGGGGATGGCTAATCAGCCCCAGCATTTT,CASSIATGMANQPQHF
TRBV14,TRBJ2-1,-,TRBD2,TGTGCCAGCAGCCAAGCTAGCGGGAGCCGATACTCCAATGAGCAGTTCTTC,CASSQASGSRYSNEQFF
TRBV5-6,TRBJ1-2,-,TRBD1,TGTGCCAGCAGCAGACAGGGGGCGGTTAACTATGGCTACACCTTC,CASSRQGAVNYGYTF
TRBV5-6,TRBJ1-5,-,TRBD1,TGTGCCAGCAGCTTGGCAGGGGGCGATCAGCCCCAGCATTTT,CASSLAGGDQPQHF
TRBV12-3/TRBV12-4,TRBJ1-5,-,-,TGTGCCAGCACTTTAGGGGGGAATCAGCCCCAGCATTTT,CASTLGGNQPQHF
TRBV5-1,TRBJ2-4,once,-,TGCGCCAGCAGCTTGGATACCTCCAAAAACATTCAGTACTTC,CASSLDTSKNIQYF
TRBV6-5,TRBJ1-4,-,TRBD1,TGTGCCAGCACCGGGACAGGGGGGGGCTATGAAAAACTGTTTTTT,CASTGTGGGYEKLFF
TRBV6-5,TRBJ1-1,-,-,TGTGCCAGCAGCCCCGCGACCATGAACACTGAAGCTTTCTTT,CASSPATMNTEAFF
TRBV6-6,TRBJ1-6,once,TRBD1,TGTGCCAGCAGGGCCACCGGGACAGGGAGATCACCCCTCCACTTT,CASRATGTGRSPLHF
TRBV14,TRBJ2-7,-,-,TGTGCCAGCAGCCAAGTCCCGTCAGGGCTAGGCGAGCAGTACTTC,CASSQVPSGLGEQYF
TRBV3-1/TRBV3-2,TRBJ2-3,-,-,TGTGCCAGCAGCCAAGACCCCACCCGTCCAGGGGATACGCAGTATTTT,CASSQDPTRPGDTQYF
TRBV15,TRBJ1-3,once,-,TGTGCCACCAGCAGAGGGGTAGGGGGAAGCGGAAACACCATATATTTT,CATSRGVGGSGNTIYF
TRBV5-4,TRBJ2-1,-,-,TGTGCCAGCAGCTTGGTACGGGGCCCCAGGGATGAGCAGTTCTTC,CASSLVRGPRDEQFF
TRBV7-9,TRBJ1-3,once,-,TGTGCCAGCAGCCTAGGGACGGACGGAAACACCATATATTTT,CASSLGTDGNTIYF
TRBV6-6,TRBJ1-5,-,-,TGTGCCAGCAGCCTCAGAAGGGATAGCAATCAGCCCCAGCATTTT,CASSLRRDSNQPQHF
TRBV6-5,TRBJ2-7,-,-,TGTGCCAGCAGTTACTCGACTGGCAGGGCCATTTGGGAGCAGTACTTC,CASSYSTGRAIWEQYF
TRBV7-2,TRBJ2-1,-,-,TGTGCCAGCAGCTTAGTTAGCAGACACAATGAGCAGTTCTTC,CASSLVSRHNEQFF
TRBV2,TRBJ2-3,-,-,TGTGCCAGCAGTGAATCCCCCGGGACTACGCAGTATTTT,CASSESPGTTQYF
TRBV5-1,TRBJ1-1,-,-,TGCGCCAGCAGCTTAACCGGGTTCAACACTGAAGCTTTCTTT,CASSLTGFNTEAFF
TRBV4-2,TRBJ2-7,few,TRBD2,TGTGCCAGCAGCCAAGGACTAGCGGGAGGGCCGGGCTACGAGCAGTACTTC,CASSQGLAGGPGYEQYF
TRBV2,TRBJ2-7,-,-,TGTGCCAGTTCAGTTAGAGGGACCTACGAGCAGTACTTC,CASSVRGTYEQYF
TRBV4-2,TRBJ1-2,-,-,TGTGCCAGCAGCCAAGAGAAGCAGGGTTCAAGGCCCTATGGCTACACCTTC,CASSQEKQGSRPYGYTF
TRBV9,TRBJ2-5,-,-,TGTGCCAGCAGCCCAGGGGGGGGAGGAAAGACCCAGTACTTC,CASSPGGGGKTQYF
TRBV18,TRBJ2-4,once,TRBD1,TGTGCCAGCTCACCCAGGACAGGGGAGGTCAAAAACATTCAGTACTTC,CASSPRTGEVKNIQYF
TRBV9,TRBJ2-1,-,TRBD2,TGTGCCAGCAGTGATTCCTCCGAGCGGGAGCTCCGGAATGAGCAGTTCTTC,CASSDSSERELRNEQFF